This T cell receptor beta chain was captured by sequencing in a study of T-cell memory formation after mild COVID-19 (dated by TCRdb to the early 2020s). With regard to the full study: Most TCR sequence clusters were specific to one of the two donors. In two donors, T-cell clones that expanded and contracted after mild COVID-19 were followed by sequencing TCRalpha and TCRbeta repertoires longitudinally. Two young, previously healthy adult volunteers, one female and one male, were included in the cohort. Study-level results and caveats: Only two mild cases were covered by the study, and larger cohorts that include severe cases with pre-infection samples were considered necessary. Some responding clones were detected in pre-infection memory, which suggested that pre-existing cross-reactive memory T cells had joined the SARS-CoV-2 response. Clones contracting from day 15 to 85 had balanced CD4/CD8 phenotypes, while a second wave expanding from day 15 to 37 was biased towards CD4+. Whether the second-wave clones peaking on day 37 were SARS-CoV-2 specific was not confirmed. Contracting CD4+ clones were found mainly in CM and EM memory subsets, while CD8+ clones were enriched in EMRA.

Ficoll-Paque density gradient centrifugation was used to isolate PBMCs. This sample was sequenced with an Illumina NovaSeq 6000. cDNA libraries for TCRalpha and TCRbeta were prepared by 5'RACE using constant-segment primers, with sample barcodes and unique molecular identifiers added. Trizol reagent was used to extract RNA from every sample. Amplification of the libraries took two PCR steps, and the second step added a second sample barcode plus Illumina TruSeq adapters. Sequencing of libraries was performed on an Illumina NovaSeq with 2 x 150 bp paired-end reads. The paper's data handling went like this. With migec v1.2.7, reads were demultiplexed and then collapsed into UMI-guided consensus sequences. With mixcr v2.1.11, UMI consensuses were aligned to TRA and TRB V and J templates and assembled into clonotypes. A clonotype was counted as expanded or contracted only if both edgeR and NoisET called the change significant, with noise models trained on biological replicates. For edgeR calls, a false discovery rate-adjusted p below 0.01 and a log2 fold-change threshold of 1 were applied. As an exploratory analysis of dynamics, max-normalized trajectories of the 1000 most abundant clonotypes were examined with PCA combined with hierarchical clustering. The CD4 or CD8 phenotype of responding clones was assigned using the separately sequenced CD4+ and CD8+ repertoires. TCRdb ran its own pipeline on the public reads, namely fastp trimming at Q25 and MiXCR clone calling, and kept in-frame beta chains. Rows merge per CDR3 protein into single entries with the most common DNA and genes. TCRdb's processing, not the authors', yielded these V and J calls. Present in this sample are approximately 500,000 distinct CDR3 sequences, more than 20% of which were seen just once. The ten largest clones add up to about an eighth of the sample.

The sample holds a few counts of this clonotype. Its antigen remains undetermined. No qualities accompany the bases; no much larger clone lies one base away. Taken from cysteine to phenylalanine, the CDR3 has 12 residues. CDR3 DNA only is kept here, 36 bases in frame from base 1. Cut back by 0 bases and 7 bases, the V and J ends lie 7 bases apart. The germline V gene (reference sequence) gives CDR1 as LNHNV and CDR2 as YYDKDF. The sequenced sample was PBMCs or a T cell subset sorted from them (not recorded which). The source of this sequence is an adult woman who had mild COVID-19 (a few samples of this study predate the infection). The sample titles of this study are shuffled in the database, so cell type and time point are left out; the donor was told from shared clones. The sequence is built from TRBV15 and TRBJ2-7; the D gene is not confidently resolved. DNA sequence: TGTGCCACCAGCAGAGATCTGGGGGAGCAGTACTTC. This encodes CATSRDLGEQYF.